These T cell receptor beta chains were read from a single sample in a study of blood T cell repertoires in COVID-19. The assay was immunoSEQ multiplex PCR, and TCRdb's table has in-frame clones only and misses some. Of about 130,000 clones listed, over 75% are singletons. The specimen was peripheral blood. The receptor source for this set is a woman aged 80 or over with acute or convalescent COVID-19. CDR3s include the opening cysteine and the closing phenylalanine or tryptophan. Fields, in order: clone size, D gene, J gene, V gene, CDR3 protein, CDR3 DNA. The D gene is left open where the match is weak. Not every row has a clone size; where given, it reads once, few, many or a size class.

NA	TRBD1	TRBJ2-3	TRBV9	CASRAPDWDRTDTQYF	TGTGCCAGCAGAGCGCCCGATTGGGACAGAACAGATACGCAGTATTTT
once	NA	TRBJ1-5	TRBV28	CASSLGGQPQHF	TGTGCCAGCAGCTTGGGGGGACAGCCCCAGCATTTT
NA	TRBD1	TRBJ2-7	TRBV7-2	CASSLQGQDYEQYF	TGTGCCAGCAGCCTTCAGGGACAGGACTACGAGCAGTACTTC
once	NA	TRBJ1-5	TRBV4-1	CASSPSGGAITEPQHF	TGCGCCAGCAGCCCCTCAGGAGGGGCCATTACGGAGCCCCAGCATTTT
NA	NA	TRBJ1-3	TRBV6-5	CASRRQGGAGNTIYF	TGTGCCAGCAGACGGCAAGGGGGGGCTGGAAACACCATATATTTT
NA	TRBD1	TRBJ1-3	TRBV9	CASSVTGGILSGNTIYF	TGTGCCAGCAGCGTCACAGGGGGGATACTCTCTGGAAACACCATATATTTT
once	NA	TRBJ1-2	TRBV5-1	CASSLGQSDYGYTF	TGCGCCAGCAGCTTGGGACAGTCTGACTATGGCTACACCTTC
NA	NA	TRBJ1-5	TRBV5-5	CASSGDQGYQPQHF	TGTGCCAGCAGCGGCGATCAGGGGTATCAGCCCCAGCATTTT
NA	TRBD1	TRBJ1-2	TRBV5-6	CASSFGTENYGYTF	TGTGCCAGCAGCTTTGGGACAGAAAACTATGGCTACACCTTC
NA	NA	TRBJ1-5	TRBV4-3	CASSQDFPNPGHQPQHF	TGCGCCAGCAGCCAAGATTTTCCCAACCCGGGTCATCAGCCCCAGCATTTT